The 24 T cell receptor beta chains below come from one sample, sequenced in a study of a mutant IDH1 vaccine in newly diagnosed glioma. TCRdb keeps only in-frame clones here, not all; method: immunoSEQ multiplex PCR. This table has tens of thousands of clones, more than 75% appearing once. No antigens are known for them. As for time point: week 5, during vaccination. In the vaccine, a single dose held 300 ug of the mutant IDH1 20-mer peptide, along with topical imiquimod. The source material was PBMCs, sampled from a glioma patient whose treatment included an IDH1 peptide vaccine. These receptors were taken from a man aged 35 to 55 with glioma.

The J gene is TRBJ2-2, the V gene TRBV7-2, with TRBD2 identical over 10 bases. Germline values: CDR1 SGHTA, CDR2 FQGNSA. The CDR3 sequence is 16 residues long. Trimming removed 2 bases from V and 8 bases from J; junction bases left unmatched: 8. This CDR3 reads CASSLRQRGGPGELFF. CDR3 nucleotide sequence: TGTGCCAGCAGCTTAAGGCAGCGGGGGGGCCCTGGGGAGCTGTTTTTT.

The genes are TRBV2 and TRBJ2-2; a weak D match, TRBD2 (6 bases). Germline loops: CDR1 SNHLY, CDR2 FYNNEI. V lost 8 bases and J lost 5, with 12 bases in between. There are 13 residues in the CDR3. CDR3 residues: CASWAGTTGELFF. CDR3 DNA: TGTGCCAGCTGGGCAGGGACTACCGGGGAGCTGTTTTTT.

This clone occurred once. The J gene is TRBJ2-5, the V gene TRBV5-6; a possible D gene is TRBD2 (7 bases). Germline V CDR1 and CDR2: SGHDT, YYEEEE. Trimming removed 2 bases from V and 6 bases from J, with 29 bases in between. This CDR3 contains 19 residues. Here the CDR3 reads CASSFLTNPRRGGTQTQYF. CDR3 DNA: TGTGCCAGCAGCTTTTTAACAAACCCACGGAGGGGGGGGACACAGACCCAGTACTTC.

V is TRBV19 and J is TRBJ2-7; TRBD1 matches at 9 bases. Germline V gene data show CDR1 as LNHDA and CDR2 as SQIVND (reference sequence). This CDR3 has 14 amino acids. With 1 base clipped from V and 2 bases from J, the junction kept 0 bases outside the gene matches. The CDR3: CASSIGQGAYEQYF. For the CDR3, the DNA is TGTGCCAGTAGTATAGGACAGGGGGCCTACGAGCAGTACTTC.

The V gene is TRBV6-8, the J gene TRBJ1-2; D might be TRBD1 (5 bases). CDR1 MNHGY and CDR2 SAAAGT come from the germline V gene. The V end was cut by 6 bases, the J end by 5 bases, with 10 bases between. This CDR3 has 12 amino acids. CDR3: CASSQRTYGYTF. CDR3 nucleotides: TGTGCCAGCAGCCAGAGGACATATGGCTACACCTTC.

The chain recombines TRBV10-1 with TRBJ2-2; D may be TRBD1 (6 bases). This CDR3 comprises 15 residues. The V end was cut by 8 bases, the J end by 0 bases, with 13 bases between. Germline values: CDR1 WNHNN, CDR2 SYGVQD (reference sequence). CDR3 DNA: TGCGCCAGCCCCAACAAGGGGGCGAACACCGGGGAGCTGTTTTTT. Its translation is CASPNKGANTGELFF.

The chain has TRBV7-8 and TRBJ2-7; D uncertain. The CDR3 sequence is 10 residues long. Between the trimmed V and J ends, which lost 5 bases and 5 bases, there was a span of 4 bases. Germline CDR1 reads SGHVS; CDR2 reads FQNEAQ. CDR3 DNA sequence: TGTGCCAGCAGCCGAGACGAGCAGTACTTC. Its translation is CASSRDEQYF. The variable domain in full, with the rest retrieved from reference TRBV7-8 and TRBJ2-7, is GAGVSQSPRYKVAKRGQDVALRCDPISGHVSLFWYQQALGQGPEFLTYFQNEAQLDKSGLPSDRFFAERPEGSVSTLKIQRTQQEDSAVYLCASSRDEQYFGPGTRLTVT.

The chain joins TRBV11-2 to TRBJ2-1; TRBD2 matches 14 bases. J was trimmed by 5 bases and V by 3 bases; bases with no gene match: 0. Germline CDR1 reads SGHAT; CDR2 reads FQNNGV. The CDR3 contains 15 residues. Here the CDR3 reads CASSLTSGGDNEQFF. The DNA for the CDR3 is TGTGCCAGCAGCTTGACTAGCGGGGGGGACAATGAGCAGTTCTTC.

This clone was seen only a few times. The V and J genes are TRBV5-4 and TRBJ1-6; 8 bases agree with TRBD1. This CDR3 region has 14 residues. CDR1 is SGHNT and CDR2 is YYREEE in the germline V gene (reference sequence). V trimming: 4 bases; J trimming: 6 bases; junction bases outside the gene matches: 3. This CDR3 is CASSRTGSNSPLHF. The CDR3 DNA follows: TGTGCCAGCAGCCGGACAGGGTCTAATTCACCCCTCCACTTT. The full variable domain, in which reference TRBV5-4 and TRBJ1-6 provide the parts outside the CDR3, is ETGVTQSPTHLIKTRGQQVTLRCSSQSGHNTVSWYQQALGQGPQFIFQYYREEENGRGNFPPRFSGLQFPNYSSELNVNALELDDSALYLCASSRTGSNSPLHFGNGTRLTVT.

This clone has more than one count but fewer than ten. The chain links TRBV5-1 to TRBJ1-6; 7 positions match TRBD1. Germline loops: CDR1 SGHRS, CDR2 YFSETQ. Trimming cost V 2 bases and J 7 bases; bases outside gene matches: 3. CDR3 length equals 14 residues. The CDR3 sequence is CASSLPGGNSPLHF. The CDR3 nucleotides are TGCGCCAGCAGCTTACCAGGGGGAAATTCACCCCTCCACTTT.

The chain joins TRBV27 to TRBJ2-7, with TRBD1 matching over 10 bases. J gave up 4 bases and V 3 bases, and 3 bases lay outside the gene matches. Germline CDR1 MNHEY, CDR2 SMNVEV (reference sequence). CDR3 length equals 14 residues. The CDR3 DNA is TGTGCCAGCAGTTTGTTGGGACAGGGGTACGAGCAGTACTTC. Amino acids: CASSLLGQGYEQYF.

The chain couples TRBV27 to TRBJ2-1, with a tentative D call TRBD1 (5 bases). Trimming removed 2 bases at V and 2 bases at J, with 10 bases between. The CDR3 is 15 residues long. CDR1 is MNHEY, CDR2 SMNVEV, per germline (reference sequence). In DNA, the CDR3 is TGTGCCAGCAGTTTAAGGACACGCACCTACAATGAGCAGTTCTTC. Translating it yields CASSLRTRTYNEQFF.

By frequency in the sample, this clone is medium-sized. The rearrangement links TRBV6-5 to TRBJ1-1; maybe TRBD1 (5 bases). Germline CDR1 reads MNHEY; CDR2 reads SVGAGI. V lost 2 bases to trimming and J lost 9 bases, with 13 bases between them. The CDR3 is made up of 13 amino acids. CDR3 protein: CASSYEGTAKAFF. The CDR3 DNA reads TGTGCCAGCAGTTACGAAGGGACGGCAAAAGCTTTCTTT.

This clone was counted between two and nine times. The chain carries TRBV5-1 and TRBJ2-7; D possibly matches TRBD1 or TRBD2 (5 bases each). The CDR3 is made up of 14 amino acids. CDR1 is SGHRS and CDR2 is YFSETQ in the germline V gene. Between the trimmed V and J ends, which lost 2 bases and 7 bases, there was a span of 16 bases. The CDR3 sequence: CASSLGTARMEQYF. The CDR3 nucleotides read TGCGCCAGCAGCTTAGGGACGGCACGCATGGAGCAGTACTTC.

Comment on this clone: Different DNA sequences within this sample yield the same CDR3. The chain uses TRBV5-1 and TRBJ1-1; 9 positions match TRBD1. V lost 3 bases, J lost 1 base, and 1 base stayed unmatched. Germline CDR1 reads SGHRS; CDR2 reads YFSETQ. The CDR3 runs 14 residues. The CDR3 is CASSSGQGNTEAFF. The CDR3, as DNA: TGCGCCAGCAGCTCGGGACAGGGGAACACTGAAGCTTTCTTT.

The chain joins TRBV27 to TRBJ1-2, with D perhaps TRBD1 (5 bases). CDR1 and CDR2 from the germline V gene are MNHEY and SMNVEV (reference sequence). The CDR3 totals 13 residues. V was shortened by 2 bases and J by 7 bases, with 11 bases between the two germline ends. CDR3 amino acids: CASSLAGGGGYTF. The CDR3, as DNA: TGTGCCAGCAGTTTAGCGGGGGGAGGTGGCTACACCTTC.

The chain links TRBV2 to TRBJ1-3, with D hard to call. The germline gives CDR1 SNHLY, CDR2 FYNNEI. Trimming took off 1 base at V and 2 bases at J, with 12 bases between the two ends. The CDR3 runs to 16 residues. The CDR3 region has the DNA TGTGCCAGCAGTGAAGGCCCGGGGATGGCTGGAAACACCATATATTTT. Translation: CASSEGPGMAGNTIYF.

This chain uses TRBV5-5 with TRBJ2-5; D unresolved. Germline V lookup: CDR1 SGHKS, CDR2 YYEKEE (reference sequence). Trimming cost V 2 bases and J 2 bases, with 4 bases left between them. This CDR3 has 12 amino acids. CDR3 nucleotides: TGTGCCAGCAGCTTAATGCAAGAGACCCAGTACTTC. Protein product: CASSLMQETQYF.

Written as DNA, the CDR3 is TGCGCCAGCAGCCAAGTTTTAACAGGGGGCCAGCCCCAGCATTTT. Translation gives CASSQVLTGGQPQHF. The J gene is TRBJ1-5, the V gene TRBV4-1; 9 positions match TRBD1. The length of the CDR3 is 15 residues. V shed 1 base, J shed 7 bases, and the junction held 5 bases outside the gene matches. CDR1 is MGHRA and CDR2 is YSYEKL in the germline V gene.

The chain combines TRBV5-8 with TRBJ1-2; the match to TRBD1 covers 9 bases. V gave up 4 bases and J gave up 6 bases; unmatched junction bases: 10. The germline gives CDR1 SGHTS, CDR2 YDEGEE. The CDR3 totals 15 residues. The CDR3 nucleotides read TGTGCCAGCAGCGGGGGACAGGGTCGATGGGATGGCTACACCTTC. Translation: CASSGGQGRWDGYTF.

This clone was counted once. This rearrangement joins TRBV2 to TRBJ2-1; perhaps TRBD1 as D (6 bases). Germline CDR1 reads SNHLY; CDR2 reads FYNNEI. This CDR3 region has 14 residues. Trimming left V 8 bases short and J 0 bases short, with 11 bases between. The CDR3 reads CASLQGSSYNEQFF. The CDR3 DNA follows: TGTGCCAGCCTCCAGGGGAGCTCCTACAATGAGCAGTTCTTC.

The J gene is TRBJ1-2, the V gene TRBV25-1, with D possibly TRBD1 on 6 matching bases. V shed 4 bases and J shed 4 bases, with 7 bases lying between them. In germline, CDR1 is MGHDK, CDR2 SYGVNS. The CDR3 is made up of 12 amino acids. This CDR3 reads CASSGTVYGYTF. The CDR3 region has the DNA TGTGCCAGCAGTGGGACAGTCTATGGCTACACCTTC.

The rearrangement links TRBV5-5 to TRBJ2-7; possible D gene TRBD2, 5 bases. With 7 bases removed from V and 2 bases from J, the gap between germline ends came to 10 bases. The CDR3 covers 12 residues. Germline CDR1 reads SGHKS; CDR2 reads YYEKEE (reference sequence). The CDR3 sequence is CASSDLPYEQYF. CDR3 sequence (DNA): TGTGCCAGCTCGGACTTACCCTACGAGCAGTACTTC.

The chain uses TRBV14 and TRBJ1-3; no clear D gene. CDR1 and CDR2 from the germline V gene are SGHDN and FVKESK. V lost 3 bases and J lost 0, with 6 bases in between. The CDR3 covers 14 residues. DNA of the CDR3: TGTGCCAGCAGCCACTTAGGCTCTGGAAACACCATATATTTT. This encodes CASSHLGSGNTIYF. Looking up the rest from reference TRBV14 and TRBJ1-3 gives the full variable domain: EAGVTQFPSHSVIEKGQTVTLRCDPISGHDNLYWYRRVMGKEIKFLLHFVKESKQDESGMPNNRFLAERTGGTYSTLKVQPAELEDSGVYFCASSHLGSGNTIYFGEGSWLTVV.